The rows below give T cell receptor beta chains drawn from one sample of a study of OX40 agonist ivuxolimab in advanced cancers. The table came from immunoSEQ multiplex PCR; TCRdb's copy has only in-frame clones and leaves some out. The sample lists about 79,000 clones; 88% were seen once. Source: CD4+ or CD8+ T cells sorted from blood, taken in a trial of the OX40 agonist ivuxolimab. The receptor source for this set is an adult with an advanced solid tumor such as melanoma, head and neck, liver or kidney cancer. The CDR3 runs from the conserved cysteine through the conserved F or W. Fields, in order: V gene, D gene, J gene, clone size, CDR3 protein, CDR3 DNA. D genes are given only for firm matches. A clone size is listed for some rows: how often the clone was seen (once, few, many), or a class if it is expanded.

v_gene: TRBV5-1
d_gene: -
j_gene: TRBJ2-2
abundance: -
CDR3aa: CASSLVGASNTGELFF
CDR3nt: TGCGCCAGCAGCTTGGTCGGGGCTTCGAACACCGGGGAGCTGTTTTTT

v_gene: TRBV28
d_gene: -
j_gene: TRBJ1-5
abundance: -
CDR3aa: CASSRGEDQPQHF
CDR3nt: TGCGCCAGCAGCCGTGGGGAGGATCAGCCCCAGCATTTT

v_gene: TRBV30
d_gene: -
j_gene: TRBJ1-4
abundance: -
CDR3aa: CASQKNEKLFF
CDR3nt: TGTGCCTCCCAGAAGAATGAAAAACTGTTTTTT

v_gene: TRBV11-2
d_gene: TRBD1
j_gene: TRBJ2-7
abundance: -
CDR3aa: CASSSGQAGEQYF
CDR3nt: TGTGCCAGCAGCTCGGGACAGGCCGGGGAGCAGTACTTC

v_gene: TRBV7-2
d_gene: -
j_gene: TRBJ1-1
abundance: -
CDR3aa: CASSLGVGDVAFF
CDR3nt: TGTGCCAGCAGCTTAGGGGTAGGGGATGTTGCTTTCTTT

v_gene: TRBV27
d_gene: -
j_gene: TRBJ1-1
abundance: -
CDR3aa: CASSLHREGTEAFF
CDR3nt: TGTGCCAGCAGTTTACACAGGGAGGGCACTGAAGCTTTCTTT

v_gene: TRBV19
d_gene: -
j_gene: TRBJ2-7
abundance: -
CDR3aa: CASSPQPPREQYF
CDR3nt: TGTGCCAGTAGCCCCCAGCCCCCCAGAGAGCAGTACTTC

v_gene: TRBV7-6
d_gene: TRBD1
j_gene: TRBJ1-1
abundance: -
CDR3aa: CASSRQGGTEAFF
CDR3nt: TGTGCCAGCAGCAGACAGGGAGGCACTGAAGCTTTCTTT

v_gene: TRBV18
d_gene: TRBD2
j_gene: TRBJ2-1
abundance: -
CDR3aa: CASSPRTGGDNEQFF
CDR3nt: TGTGCCAGCTCACCACGAACGGGAGGAGACAATGAGCAGTTCTTC

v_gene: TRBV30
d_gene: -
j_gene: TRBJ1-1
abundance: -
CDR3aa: CACGREFVEAFF
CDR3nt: TGTGCCTGCGGACGGGAGTTTGTTGAAGCTTTCTTT

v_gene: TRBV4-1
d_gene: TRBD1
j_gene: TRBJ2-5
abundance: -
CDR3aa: CASSQPRGQAIPQETQYF
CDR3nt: TGCGCCAGCAGCCAACCACGGGGACAGGCTATTCCTCAAGAGACCCAGTACTTC

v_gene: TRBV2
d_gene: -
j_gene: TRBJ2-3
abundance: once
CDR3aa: CASKGDFTDTQYF
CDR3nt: TGTGCCAGCAAGGGGGACTTCACAGATACGCAGTATTTT

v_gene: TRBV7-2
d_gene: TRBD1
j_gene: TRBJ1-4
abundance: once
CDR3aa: CASSLGLAGGNEKLFF
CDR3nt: TGTGCCAGCAGCTTAGGTCTGGCAGGGGGTAATGAAAAACTGTTTTTT

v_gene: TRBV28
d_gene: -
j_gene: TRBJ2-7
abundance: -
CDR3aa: CASSLWAGPSKGEQYF
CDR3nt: TGTGCCAGCAGTTTATGGGCGGGCCCTTCCAAAGGCGAGCAGTACTTC

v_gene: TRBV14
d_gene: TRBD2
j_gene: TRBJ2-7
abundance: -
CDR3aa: CASSRGTSGVYEQYF
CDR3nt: TGTGCCAGCAGCCGAGGGACTAGCGGGGTCTACGAGCAGTACTTC